The clone carrying this T cell receptor (beta chain) was detected many times. Construction of TCR beta libraries relied on iRepertoire HTBI primers and on Arm-PCR targeting CDR3 regions. TCRdb passed the multiplex PCR reads through MiXCR, listing each CDR3 protein once. The sample includes over 650,000 distinct CDR3 sequences, approximately 29% of them seen just once. This entry belongs to a study of regulatory T cells in long-lasting Graves disease. The CDR3 spans 15 residues. The V segment lost 3 bases and the J segment 1 base; nucleotides outside the gene matches: 3. Germline V lookup: CDR1 SGHVS, CDR2 FQNEAQ. Time point here: persistent/refractory GD, antithyroid drugs over 5 years with positive TRAb. PBMC-derived RNA was used for the TCR library.

The sequence came from a female donor with Graves disease. The input for sequencing was peripheral blood mononuclear cells (PBMCs), taken when the disease was refractory, from a patient treated with antithyroid drugs. The chain joins TRBV7-8 to TRBJ1-1; TRBD1 aligns across 9 bases. In nucleotides, the CDR3 is TGTGCCAGCAGCTTCACAGGGGGCTCGAACACTGAAGCTTTCTTT. Its protein product is CASSFTGGSNTEAFF.